The 4 T cell receptor beta chains presented below share a single source sample, sequenced in a study of read filtering for tumor transcriptome and immune sequencing. Molecular barcoded adaptors covering alpha/delta and beta/gamma chains were used on about 0.4 ug RNA. Via MiXCR, TCRdb re-called the reads, giving one row per CDR3 protein. Of more than 35,000 distinct CDR3 sequences listed, 12% to 15% are singletons. Sample: a population of CD138-negative cells sorted from bone marrow. All receptors come from a donor at least 40 years old with multiple myeloma.

This clonotype was seen many times. V and J are TRBV5-5 and TRBJ2-5, with D possibly TRBD2 on 6 matching bases. Germline-derived CDR1 and CDR2 are SGHKS and YYEKEE (reference sequence). With 1 base removed from V and 0 bases from J, the gap between germline ends came to 10 bases. The CDR3 consists of 15 residues. This chain's CDR3 is CASSLLGDYQETQYF. The CDR3 DNA reads as TGTGCCAGCAGCTTGCTAGGGGACTACCAAGAGACCCAGTACTTC.

There are many counts of this clonotype. V usage is TRBV20-1 and J usage is TRBJ2-3; either TRBD1 or TRBD2 may supply D (5 bases each). V shed 5 bases and J shed 2 bases, with 11 bases lying between them. The CDR3 length is 13 residues. Germline V CDR1 and CDR2: DFQATT, SNEGSKA (reference sequence). The CDR3 here is CSAGDQNTDTQYF. CDR3 DNA: TGCAGTGCTGGGGACCAAAACACAGATACGCAGTATTTT.

This clonotype was recorded many times. The chain couples TRBV6-2 or TRBV6-3 to TRBJ2-1; no reliable D call. Germline loops: CDR1 MNHEY, CDR2 SVGEGT. Trimming cost V 2 bases and J 6 bases, with 11 bases left between them. This CDR3 is 14 amino acids long. The CDR3 loop is CASSYKADGNEQFF. The CDR3 DNA reads TGTGCCAGCAGTTACAAGGCGGACGGCAATGAGCAGTTCTTC.

This clonotype was seen ten or more times. The rearrangement uses TRBV29-1 and TRBJ2-3; D gene ambiguous. Germline V CDR1 and CDR2: SQVTM, ANQGSEA. V was shortened by 5 bases and J by 6 bases, with 21 bases between the two germline ends. The CDR3 contains 15 residues. CDR3 in DNA: TGCAGCGTTTCTCCGGGCTCCCCCCGTGGGGATACGCAGTATTTT. Its translation is CSVSPGSPRGDTQYF.